What follows are 25 T cell receptor beta chains derived from one specimen sequenced in a study of liver allograft versus peripheral blood T cells. Study-wide background: Blood and transplanted-liver T cell receptor repertoires from recipients were compared.

Each CDR3 protein is one row after TCRdb ran MiXCR on the reads. The table lists approximately 1,300 distinct CDR3 sequences, roughly 14% of them singletons, with under 8.5% in the top ten. The source of these receptors is a human patient who had a liver transplant. Certain T cells may be donor cells from the graft.

For the CDR3, the DNA is TGCGCCAGCAGCCAAGATGGGCAGCGGCTCAATGAGCAGTTCTTC. Its protein product is CASSQDGQRLNEQFF. The V call is TRBV4-1, the J call TRBJ2-1, with a weak D call TRBD2 (5 bases). This CDR3 has 15 amino acids. Trimming removed 0 bases from V and 6 bases from J, with 12 bases in between. Germline CDR1 reads MGHRA; CDR2 reads YSYEKL.

This clonotype is termed medium-sized (0.01 to 0.1%). The chain has TRBV7-2 and TRBJ2-3; TRBD2 agrees at 7 bases. With V trimmed by 5 bases and J by 6 bases, 14 bases remained unmatched. Germline lookup yields CDR1 SGHTA and CDR2 FQGNSA. This CDR3 contains 16 residues. The CDR3: CASSPRTGLVKDTQYF. CDR3 nucleotides: TGTGCCAGCAGCCCCCGTACAGGACTAGTCAAGGATACGCAGTATTTT.

Many counts were recorded for this clonotype. J is TRBJ2-2 and V is TRBV24-1, with a tentative D call TRBD2 (5 bases). The CDR3 sequence is 16 residues long. Germline CDR1 and CDR2: KGHDR and SFDVKD. Trimming left V 2 bases short and J 6 bases short, with 15 bases between. The CDR3 nucleotides are TGTGCCACCAGTGATTCACGGCGGGCCTTACCCGGGGAGCTGTTTTTT. It is translated as CATSDSRRALPGELFF.

This clonotype is deemed medium-sized (0.01 to 0.1%). The chain recombines TRBV5-4 with TRBJ1-6, with D perhaps matching TRBD1 (6 bases). The CDR3 runs 14 residues. The germline gives CDR1 SGHNT, CDR2 YYREEE (reference sequence). V was shortened by 1 base and J by 14 bases, with 16 bases between the two germline ends. The CDR3 region has the DNA TGTGCCAGCAGCTTGAGCCAGGGGCGTGAGGCCCTCCACTTT. Residues: CASSLSQGREALHF.

This clonotype was recorded at least ten times. V usage is TRBV20-1 and J usage is TRBJ2-1; TRBD2 agrees at 15 bases. The CDR3 covers 14 residues. The V and J ends lost 6 bases and 9 bases, in that order; junction bases with no gene match: 6. The V gene's germline CDR1 is DFQATT and CDR2 SNEGSKA (reference sequence). The CDR3 DNA reads TGCAGTGCCAGGACTAGCGGGGGGGCTGGTGAGCAGTTCTTC. It specifies CSARTSGGAGEQFF.

By frequency in the sample, this clonotype is large. The chain links TRBV7-2 to TRBJ2-2; possibly TRBD1 for D (5 bases). Deletions cut 1 base from V and 5 bases from J, with 17 bases between. The germline V gene encodes CDR1 SGHTA and CDR2 FQGNSA. This CDR3 spans 17 amino acids. CDR3 DNA sequence: TGTGCCAGCAGCTTAGAACGGAGACAGCGAGGAACCGGGGAGCTGTTTTTT. Its protein is CASSLERRQRGTGELFF.

This clonotype is deemed medium-sized (0.01 to 0.1%). V and J are TRBV12-3 or TRBV12-4 and TRBJ1-2, with TRBD1 matching 9 bases. The CDR3 has 16 residues. Trimming removed 4 bases from V and 10 bases from J; junction bases left unmatched: 16. In DNA form, the CDR3 reads TGTGCCAGCAGTTCTGTGGACAGGGGTTTTCCGGGAGACTACACCTTC. It codes for CASSSVDRGFPGDYTF.

By share of the sample, this clonotype is medium-sized. Germline and junction disagree at one end, which may indicate a read error. V gene TRBV27 combines with J gene TRBJ2-1; 9 nucleotides agree with TRBD2. In germline, CDR1 is MNHEY, CDR2 SMNVEV (reference sequence). The CDR3 extends over 16 amino acids. The CDR3 region is CASTRPSSSGRLPEIF. CDR3 bases: TGTGCCAGCACCCGACCGTCGAGTAGCGGGAGACTACCGGAGATCTTC.

This clonotype was observed a handful of times. This chain links TRBV20-1 with TRBJ2-1; 14 bases map to TRBD2. Germline V gene sequence: CDR1 DFQATT, CDR2 SNEGSKA (reference sequence). The CDR3 extends over 14 amino acids. With 6 bases clipped from V and 5 bases from J, the junction kept 3 bases outside the gene matches. CDR3: CSAPGLAGDNEQFF. The CDR3 nucleotides are TGCAGTGCACCGGGACTAGCGGGGGACAATGAGCAGTTCTTC.

Relative to its sample, this clonotype is medium-sized. CDR3 DNA sequence: TGTGCCAGCAGTTTAGGACAGGGGGCTTGGGAAGCTTTCTTT. It codes for CASSLGQGAWEAFF. The chain has TRBV12-3 or TRBV12-4 and TRBJ1-1; TRBD1 matches 10 bases. The CDR3 runs 14 residues. V lost 1 base, J lost 8 bases, and 4 bases stayed unmatched.

In this sample, this clonotype is medium-sized. V usage is TRBV20-1 and J usage is TRBJ1-2, with D possibly being TRBD1 (5 bases). The germline V and J ends were trimmed by 5 bases and 8 bases, with 12 bases remaining between them. Germline CDR1 DFQATT, CDR2 SNEGSKA (reference sequence). This CDR3 is 11 amino acids long. CDR3 protein: CSAGGEGGYTF. The CDR3, as DNA: TGCAGTGCTGGGGGGGAAGGGGGCTACACCTTC.

By frequency in the sample, this clonotype is medium-sized. This sequence joins TRBV7-2 and TRBJ2-3, with TRBD2 matching 7 bases. The V and J ends lost 5 bases and 4 bases, in that order; junction bases with no gene match: 6. In germline, CDR1 is SGHTA, CDR2 FQGNSA. This CDR3 is 14 amino acids long. This chain's CDR3 is CASSPERGPDTQYF. DNA of the CDR3: TGTGCCAGCAGCCCCGAGCGGGGCCCAGATACGCAGTATTTT.

Worth noting for this clonotype: With only one base between it and a far larger clone, this is likely a read error. This chain uses TRBV6-5 with TRBJ2-7; 8 positions match TRBD2. CDR3 length: 13 amino acids. The ends lost 6 bases at V and 6 bases at J; junction bases unmatched: 7. Germline loops: CDR1 MNHEY, CDR2 SVGAGI. CDR3 bases: TGTGCCAGCAGCATGGGCGGGGGGCTCGAGCAGTACTTC. It codes for CASSMGGGLEQYF.

This clonotype is large in the sample. The chain combines TRBV19 with TRBJ1-3, with D perhaps matching TRBD1 (5 bases). The CDR3 has 16 amino acids. V lost 6 bases and J lost 4, with 19 bases in between. From germline, CDR1 is LNHDA and CDR2 SQIVND (reference sequence). The CDR3 bases are TGTGCCAGTAGCCAAACCGGGACGGCTAAAGGAAACACCATATATTTT. Encoded protein: CASSQTGTAKGNTIYF. Drawing the rest from reference TRBV19 and TRBJ1-3, the complete variable domain is DGGITQSPKYLFRKEGQNVTLSCEQNLNHDAMYWYRQDPGQGLRLIYYSQIVNDFQKGDIAEGYSVSREKKESFPLTVTSAQKNPTAFYLCASSQTGTAKGNTIYFGEGSWLTVV.

This clonotype is large (0.1 to 1%) within its sample. The gene calls are TRBV27 and TRBJ1-1; 7 bases are a match to TRBD1. The CDR3 totals 15 residues. The V and J ends lost 4 bases and 1 base, in that order; junction bases with no gene match: 6. The germline V gene has CDR1 MNHEY and CDR2 SMNVEV (reference sequence). Here the CDR3 reads CASSSADRPNTEAFF. The DNA for the CDR3 is TGTGCCAGCAGTTCTGCGGACAGGCCGAACACTGAAGCTTTCTTT.

A few counts support this clonotype. This chain uses TRBV12-3 or TRBV12-4 with TRBJ1-5, with 8 bases aligning to TRBD1. J gave up 4 bases and V 5 bases, and 4 bases lay outside the gene matches. This CDR3 region has 14 residues. The CDR3 is CASSRTGRNQPQHF. Written as DNA, the CDR3 is TGTGCCAGCAGTCGGACAGGGAGGAATCAGCCCCAGCATTTT.

By share, this clonotype counts as medium-sized. The chain is built from TRBV18 and TRBJ1-5; no clear D. Germline V gene lookup returns CDR1 KGHSH and CDR2 LQKENI. CDR3 length: 16 residues. Trimming removed 3 bases at V and 0 bases at J, with 12 bases between. As DNA, the CDR3 is TGTGCCAGCTCACCCCCCAGCACGTCTAGCAATCAGCCCCAGCATTTT. It specifies CASSPPSTSSNQPQHF.

This clonotype is classed as medium-sized. V usage is TRBV7-2 and J usage is TRBJ1-2; D possibly corresponds to TRBD1 (6 bases). Germline assignment: CDR1 SGHTA and CDR2 FQGNSA. The ends were cut back, 4 bases at V and 5 bases at J, with 20 bases in the middle. This CDR3 region has 16 residues. CDR3 nucleotides: TGTGCCAGCAGCTCTCCTCTAGGGGGGAGTTCGTATGGCTACACCTTC. Its translation: CASSSPLGGSSYGYTF.

This clonotype is labeled medium-sized. This rearrangement joins TRBV7-2 to TRBJ2-2, with TRBD2 as a possible D gene (6 bases). Germline lookup yields CDR1 SGHTA and CDR2 FQGNSA. This CDR3 spans 15 amino acids. Trimming took 4 bases from V and 2 from J, leaving 11 bases between them. CDR3 sequence: CASSWRGPNTGELFF. The CDR3 DNA follows: TGTGCCAGCAGCTGGAGGGGTCCCAACACCGGGGAGCTGTTTTTT.

This clonotype is labeled as large. The chain has TRBV7-2 and TRBJ1-1; 7 bases are shared with TRBD1. CDR3 size: 15 residues. With 5 bases clipped from V and 0 bases from J, the junction kept 6 bases outside the gene matches. Germline-derived CDR1 and CDR2 are SGHTA and FQGNSA. DNA for the CDR3: TGTGCCAGCAGCCAGGGACAGAGGATGAACACTGAAGCTTTCTTT. It codes for CASSQGQRMNTEAFF.

Sample share makes this clonotype medium-sized. The gene calls are TRBV7-9 and TRBJ1-5; no definite D call. The CDR3 length is 13 residues. Germline V gene sequence: CDR1 SEHNR, CDR2 FQNEAQ (reference sequence). V was cut by 3 bases and J by 0 bases, with 3 bases left in between. CDR3 loop: CASSFNSNQPQHF. In DNA form, the CDR3 reads TGTGCCAGCAGCTTTAATAGCAATCAGCCCCAGCATTTT.

This clonotype qualifies as medium-sized. The chain has TRBV6-2 or TRBV6-3 and TRBJ2-7; tentative D call: TRBD1 (5 bases). The ends were cut back, 2 bases at V and 4 bases at J, with 12 bases in the middle. The CDR3 is 14 amino acids. Germline CDR1 is MNHEY and CDR2 is SVGEGT. CDR3 amino acids: CASSYLGPPYEQYV. CDR3 nucleotides: TGTGCCAGCAGTTACCTGGGGCCGCCATACGAGCAGTACGTC.

Judged by abundance, this clonotype is large (0.1 to 1%). The rearrangement uses TRBV27 and TRBJ1-1; D is perhaps TRBD1 (5 bases). The CDR3 loop spans 16 amino acids. V lost 5 bases and J lost 5, with 21 bases in between. The germline V gene has CDR1 MNHEY and CDR2 SMNVEV (reference sequence). The CDR3 sequence is CASSPPPVRGKTEAFF. The DNA of the CDR3 is TGTGCCAGCAGTCCGCCCCCGGTGAGGGGAAAAACTGAAGCTTTCTTT.

In this sample, this clonotype is medium-sized. The chain combines TRBV12-3 or TRBV12-4 with TRBJ1-1; D uncertain. V was shortened by 5 bases and J by 7 bases, with 17 bases between the two germline ends. The length of the CDR3 is 14 residues. The CDR3 here is CASSPDGRPGEAFF. The DNA for the CDR3 is TGTGCCAGCAGTCCGGACGGCCGCCCCGGTGAAGCTTTCTTT.

By sample share, this clonotype is large. The rearrangement joins TRBV7-9 to TRBJ1-2; TRBD1 is a possible D gene (5 bases). Germline values: CDR1 SEHNR, CDR2 FQNEAQ (reference sequence). Trimming stripped 6 bases from V and 4 bases from J, with 15 bases between. The CDR3 is made up of 14 amino acids. The CDR3 here is CASSPSGMGYGYTF. The CDR3 region has the DNA TGTGCCAGCAGTCCTTCAGGGATGGGCTATGGCTACACCTTC.